Listed below are T cell receptor beta chains from one sample, sequenced in a study of read filtering for tumor transcriptome and immune sequencing. TCRdb reprocessed the reads via MiXCR and lists one record per CDR3 protein. The table records about 39,000 distinct CDR3 sequences, 14% of them present only once. The material sequenced was a population of CD138-negative cells sorted from bone marrow. The source is a donor aged 40 or over with multiple myeloma. Both conserved end residues are part of each CDR3. D genes are given only for firm matches. The listing skips clone size in some rows; elsewhere it reads once, few, many or a size class.

v_gene	j_gene	abundance	d_gene	CDR3nt	CDR3aa
TRBV29-1	TRBJ2-7	many	TRBD2	TGCAGCGTTGAAAGAGCGGGGGGGCCAGGGGAGCAGTACTTC	CSVERAGGPGEQYF
TRBV6-5	TRBJ2-1	medium-sized	TRBD2	TGTGCCAGCAGTAAACTAGCGGGGGACCACAATGAGCAGTTCTTC	CASSKLAGDHNEQFF
TRBV11-2	TRBJ1-2	many	NA	TGTGCCAGCAGCTTAGACAGGGTCCGACTACAGAGCTTC	CASSLDRVRLQSF
TRBV28	TRBJ2-3	many	TRBD1	TGTGCCAGCAGTTTTTCCAGGGGGCGTTTCACAGATACGCAGTATTTT	CASSFSRGRFTDTQYF
TRBV7-2	TRBJ1-4	NA	NA	TGTGCCAGCAGCTTATGGGCAAACCCTGAGAATGAAAAACTGTTTTTT	CASSLWANPENEKLFF
TRBV2	TRBJ1-1	many	NA	TGTGCCAGCAGTGGGTTGTCCGTGGTTGAAGCTTTCTTT	CASSGLSVVEAFF
TRBV5-1	TRBJ2-6	many	TRBD1	TGCGCCAGCAGCTTGTCGACAGGGGAGTGGACTGGGGCCAACGTCCTGACTTTC	CASSLSTGEWTGANVLTF
TRBV18	TRBJ2-3	many	NA	TGTGCCAGCTCACCATCCTCACCCACAGATACGCAGTATTTT	CASSPSSPTDTQYF
TRBV19	TRBJ1-1	many	NA	TGTGCCAGTACCGAGGCTGGTGCGGGGCTAAACACTGAAGCTTTCTTT	CASTEAGAGLNTEAFF
TRBV10-3	TRBJ2-1	many	NA	TGTGCCATCAGGGAACAGGGAGGGGACTACAATGAGCAGTTCTTC	CAIREQGGDYNEQFF
TRBV21-1	TRBJ2-7	few	NA	TGTGCCAGCAGCATTCGGACACCCAGGGCGAGCGAGCAGTACTTC	CASSIRTPRASEQYF
TRBV3-1	TRBJ2-2	many	NA	TGTGCCAGCAGCCAAGGCCCGTTATCGAACACCGGGGAGCTGTTTTTT	CASSQGPLSNTGELFF
TRBV5-1	TRBJ1-2	many	NA	TGCGCCAGCAGCTCGGGAGGTCAATATGGCTACACCTTC	CASSSGGQYGYTF
TRBV14	TRBJ2-3	few	TRBD2	TGTGCCAGCAGACTTAGCGGGAACACAGATACGCAGTATTTT	CASRLSGNTDTQYF
TRBV6-6	TRBJ1-1	NA	NA	TGTGCCAGCAGGCGGGACGGAAACACTGAAGCTCTCTTT	CASRRDGNTEALF
TRBV7-3	TRBJ2-1	many	NA	TGTGCCAGCAGCTTCGGACGGTACAATGAGCAGTTCTTC	CASSFGRYNEQFF
TRBV28	TRBJ2-5	many	TRBD2	TGTGCCAGCAGTTTGGCCGGGACTAGCCAAGAGACCCAGTACTTC	CASSLAGTSQETQYF
TRBV20-1	TRBJ1-2	few	NA	TGCAGTGCTAGAGTCAAATTGGGACTTACTGCCTTC	CSARVKLGLTAF
TRBV3-1	TRBJ2-3	many	TRBD1	TGTGCCAGCAGCCAAGATTGGGGGACAGGGGTAACAGATACGCAGTATTTT	CASSQDWGTGVTDTQYF
TRBV29-1	TRBJ1-1	many	TRBD1	TGCAGCGTTGAGGGGACAGGGCTTCGAACTTGGGCTTTCTTT	CSVEGTGLRTWAFF
TRBV4-2	TRBJ1-2	few	NA	TGTGCCGGCAGCCAAGCCGCAGAGGGGGGCTACACCTTC	CAGSQAAEGGYTF
TRBV3-2	TRBJ2-2	many	NA	TGTGCCAGCAGCCAAGTACCGGCCGGGGGGACGATGGGCGGGGAGCTGTTTTTT	CASSQVPAGGTMGGELFF
TRBV7-8	TRBJ2-5	NA	TRBD2	TGTGCCAGCAGCGGACGGGGGGGGACTAGCGGAGAGACCCAGTACTTC	CASSGRGGTSGETQYF
TRBV5-1	TRBJ2-3	many	NA	TGCGCCAGCAGCTCTACCAGGGATACGCAGTATTTT	CASSSTRDTQYF
TRBV4-1	TRBJ2-5	many	NA	TGCGCCAGCAGCCAAGTGGGGGTGTCGGTAGGGGCTCGGCAAGAGACCCAGTACTTC	CASSQVGVSVGARQETQYF
TRBV4-3	TRBJ2-3	many	NA	TGCGCCAGCAGCCAAGGCGCTGGAGACACAGATACGCAGTATTTT	CASSQGAGDTDTQYF